What follows is one T cell receptor (beta chain) and its context. From germline, CDR1 is SGHDT and CDR2 YYEEEE. The CDR3 totals 10 residues. V was cut by 5 bases and J by 8 bases, with 7 bases left in between. TCRdb keeps only in-frame clones here, not all; method: immunoSEQ multiplex PCR. The sample has 99,000 or so clones, around 95% seen once. This sample stems from a study of OX40 agonist ivuxolimab in advanced cancers. Study overall: Among those enrolled, mean age was 60 years (range about 23 to 79) and 82.7% were male.

The TCR originated in an adult with an advanced solid tumor such as melanoma, head and neck, liver or kidney cancer. This chain connects TRBV5-6 to TRBJ1-2; D not certain. Source: CD4+ or CD8+ T cells sorted from blood, taken in a trial of the OX40 agonist ivuxolimab. CDR3 DNA sequence: TGTGCCAGCAGGGGTGGAGGCTACACCTTC. Translated, it gives CASRGGGYTF.